A selection of T cell receptor beta chains follows, all from one sample in a study of somatic mutations in cytotoxic T cells in rheumatoid arthritis. Data came from immunoSEQ multiplex PCR; TCRdb stores just in-frame clones and leaves some out. The data show about 16,000 clones, 78% seen once. The sample taken for sequencing was CD8+ T cells sorted from blood. These receptors came from an adult with rheumatoid arthritis. CDR3s include the opening cysteine and the closing phenylalanine or tryptophan. A D gene is named only where the DNA matches it firmly. Clone size is given for some rows only: seen once, a few or many times, or a class if the clone is expanded.

CDR3	DNA	size	V	J	D
CASSLEGPGGSYNSPLHF	TGTGCCAGCAGCTTGGAGGGCCCCGGGGGCTCCTATAATTCACCCCTCCACTTT	NA	TRBV5-6	TRBJ1-6	NA
CANAQGARDTEAFF	TGTGCCAACGCCCAGGGGGCTCGGGACACTGAAGCTTTCTTT	once	TRBV2	TRBJ1-1	TRBD1
CASSLSQGNTEAFF	TGTGCCAGTAGTCTGTCACAGGGGAACACTGAAGCTTTCTTT	NA	TRBV19	TRBJ1-1	NA
CASSYGDRAYGYTF	TGTGCCAGCAGTTACGGGGACAGGGCCTATGGCTACACCTTC	NA	TRBV6-5	TRBJ1-2	TRBD1
CASSDPGKSNQPQHF	TGTGCCAGCAGTGATCCAGGGAAGAGCAATCAGCCCCAGCATTTT	NA	TRBV6-1	TRBJ1-5	NA
CASSRDRVDYGYTF	TGCGCCAGCAGCCGCGACAGGGTTGATTACGGCTACACCTTC	NA	TRBV10-1	TRBJ1-2	TRBD1
CASSYSTPPGEQFF	TGTGCCAGCAGTTACTCAACACCTCCCGGAGAGCAGTTCTTC	NA	TRBV6-5	TRBJ2-1	NA
CASSEAKGVGNYGYTF	TGTGCCAGCAGTGAAGCGAAAGGGGTCGGTAACTATGGCTACACCTTC	NA	TRBV6-1	TRBJ1-2	NA
CASSNSGTASSEQYF	TGTGCCAGTAGCAATTCCGGGACAGCCAGCTCCGAGCAGTACTTC	NA	TRBV19	TRBJ2-7	TRBD1
CASSLGTGNTEAFF	TGCGCCAGCAGCTTGGGGACAGGGAACACTGAAGCTTTCTTT	NA	TRBV5-1	TRBJ1-1	TRBD1
CASSYGTGRTDTQYF	TGTGCCAGCAGTTACGGTACAGGGCGGACAGATACGCAGTATTTT	NA	TRBV6-6	TRBJ2-3	NA
CASSQGGWKGYTF	TGCGCCAGCAGCCAGGGAGGGTGGAAAGGCTACACCTTC	few	TRBV4-1	TRBJ1-2	NA
CASSYRGRNTEAFF	TGCGCCAGCAGCTACAGGGGTAGGAACACTGAAGCTTTCTTT	NA	TRBV5-1	TRBJ1-1	TRBD1
CASSLEGTEYGYTF	TGTGCCAGCAGCTTAGAAGGGACAGAATATGGCTACACCTTC	few	TRBV7-2	TRBJ1-2	TRBD1
CASSLGGTYGYTF	TGTGCCAGCAGTTTAGGGGGAACCTATGGCTACACCTTC	NA	TRBV27	TRBJ1-2	NA
CASSWTSGGAVTGELFF	TGTGCCAGTAGTTGGACTAGCGGGGGGGCAGTTACCGGGGAGCTGTTTTTT	NA	TRBV19	TRBJ2-2	TRBD2
CASSWGTYGGYTF	TGTGCCAGCAGTTGGGGGACGTATGGTGGCTACACCTTC	NA	TRBV28	TRBJ1-2	NA
CASSVGEVAQYF	TGTGCCAGCAGCGTAGGAGAGGTGGCGCAGTATTTT	NA	TRBV9	TRBJ2-3	NA
CASSQDLGVNTEAFF	TGTGCCAGCAGCCAAGATTTAGGGGTGAACACTGAAGCTTTCTTT	once	TRBV14	TRBJ1-1	NA
CASSQDVLQGGHEQFF	TGCGCCAGCAGCCAAGATGTCTTACAGGGTGGCCATGAGCAGTTCTTC	few	TRBV4-1	TRBJ2-1	NA
CASSLGTIGYEQYF	TGTGCCAGCAGCTTAGGGACCATAGGATACGAGCAGTACTTC	NA	TRBV11-2	TRBJ2-7	NA
CASSLGDTEAFF	TGTGCCAGCAGCTTGGGGGACACTGAAGCTTTCTTT	once	TRBV5-6	TRBJ1-1	NA
CASSSGTGYTGELFF	TGTGCCAGCAGCTCCGGGACAGGGTATACCGGGGAGCTGTTTTTT	NA	TRBV5-4	TRBJ2-2	TRBD1
CASLPQGHSNQPQHF	TGTGCCTCCTTACCCCAGGGGCATAGCAATCAGCCCCAGCATTTT	NA	TRBV30	TRBJ1-5	NA
CATREQENEKLFF	TGTGCCACCAGAGAACAGGAGAATGAAAAACTGTTTTTT	NA	TRBV7-8	TRBJ1-4	NA
CAISPRNERGETGELFF	TGTGCCATCAGTCCACGGAATGAGCGGGGGGAAACCGGGGAGCTGTTTTTT	NA	TRBV10-3	TRBJ2-2	TRBD2
CASSLYMTGADTEAFF	TGCGCCAGCAGCCTGTATATGACAGGGGCTGACACTGAAGCTTTCTTT	NA	TRBV5-1	TRBJ1-1	TRBD1
CASSSDPNTYEQYF	TGTGCCAGCAGCTCCGACCCCAATACTTACGAGCAGTACTTC	NA	TRBV7-9	TRBJ2-7	NA
CASSPGTGGVGAFF	TGTGCCAGCAGCCCCGGGACAGGGGGCGTGGGAGCTTTCTTT	NA	TRBV13	TRBJ1-1	TRBD1
CASSLSGTGSGYTF	TGTGCCAGCAGTTTATCTGGGACAGGGAGTGGCTACACCTTC	NA	TRBV27	TRBJ1-2	TRBD1
CASSPAENYGYTF	TGCGCCAGCAGCCCAGCGGAGAACTATGGCTACACCTTC	NA	TRBV4-1	TRBJ1-2	NA
CASSEEVGAGANVLTF	TGTGCCAGCAGTGAAGAGGTAGGAGCTGGGGCCAACGTCCTGACTTTC	few	TRBV6-1	TRBJ2-6	NA
CATSRDGLASHEQFF	TGTGCCACCAGCAGAGATGGGCTAGCTTCCCATGAGCAGTTCTTC	NA	TRBV15	TRBJ2-1	NA
CASSGGQTPNYGYTF	TGTGCCAGCAGTGGAGGGCAGACCCCTAACTATGGCTACACCTTC	NA	TRBV6-1	TRBJ1-2	NA
CASSSSSAIYGYTF	TGTGCCAGCAGCTCCTCTTCAGCCATCTATGGCTACACCTTC	NA	TRBV13	TRBJ1-2	NA
CASSEGRSAQYF	TGTGCCAGCAGTGAGGGCAGAAGCGCCCAGTACTTC	few	TRBV2	TRBJ2-5	NA
CASRDGEDTEAFF	TGCGCCAGCAGGGACGGGGAAGACACTGAAGCTTTCTTT	NA	TRBV10-2	TRBJ1-1	NA
CSVAELAGLYNEQFF	TGCAGCGTTGCCGAACTAGCGGGCCTGTACAATGAGCAGTTCTTC	NA	TRBV29-1	TRBJ2-1	TRBD2
CASSLVDRNYGYTF	TGTGCCAGCAGCTTAGTCGACAGAAACTATGGCTACACCTTC	NA	TRBV13	TRBJ1-2	NA
CASSYSPGNVKEKLFF	TGTGCCAGCAGTTACTCGCCAGGGAATGTGAAGGAAAAACTGTTTTTT	NA	TRBV6-5	TRBJ1-4	NA
CAVGHSNQPQHF	TGTGCCGTGGGGCATAGCAATCAGCCCCAGCATTTT	once	TRBV27	TRBJ1-5	NA
CASSPDRVVNEKLFF	TGTGCCAGCAGTCCGGACAGGGTGGTTAATGAAAAACTGTTTTTT	NA	TRBV28	TRBJ1-4	TRBD1
CASSPGQGMYEQYF	TGTGCCAGCAGCCCGGGACAGGGAATGTACGAGCAGTACTTC	NA	TRBV2	TRBJ2-7	TRBD1
CASSYGQGGTYEQYF	TGTGCCAGCAGTTACGGGCAGGGGGGTACCTACGAGCAGTACTTC	NA	TRBV6-5	TRBJ2-7	NA
CASVPGLGSTDTQYF	TGTGCCAGCGTGCCGGGACTAGGAAGCACAGATACGCAGTATTTT	NA	TRBV2	TRBJ2-3	TRBD2
CASSKEADNTEAFF	TGTGCCAGCAGCAAAGAAGCAGACAACACTGAAGCTTTCTTT	NA	TRBV21-1	TRBJ1-1	NA
CASSTPVAPSTDTQYF	TGTGCCAGCAGCACTCCAGTGGCCCCTAGCACAGATACGCAGTATTTT	NA	TRBV7-9	TRBJ2-3	NA
CASSLEDREGSPLHF	TGTGCCAGCAGCTTAGAAGACAGGGAGGGTTCACCCCTCCACTTT	NA	TRBV7-6	TRBJ1-6	TRBD1
CASSEYLDRVTNEKLFF	TGTGCCAGCTCAGAATATCTGGACAGGGTAACTAATGAAAAACTGTTTTTT	NA	TRBV18	TRBJ1-4	TRBD1
CASSLTRGADTQYF	TGTGCCAGCAGTTTAACGCGGGGTGCAGATACGCAGTATTTT	NA	TRBV28	TRBJ2-3	NA